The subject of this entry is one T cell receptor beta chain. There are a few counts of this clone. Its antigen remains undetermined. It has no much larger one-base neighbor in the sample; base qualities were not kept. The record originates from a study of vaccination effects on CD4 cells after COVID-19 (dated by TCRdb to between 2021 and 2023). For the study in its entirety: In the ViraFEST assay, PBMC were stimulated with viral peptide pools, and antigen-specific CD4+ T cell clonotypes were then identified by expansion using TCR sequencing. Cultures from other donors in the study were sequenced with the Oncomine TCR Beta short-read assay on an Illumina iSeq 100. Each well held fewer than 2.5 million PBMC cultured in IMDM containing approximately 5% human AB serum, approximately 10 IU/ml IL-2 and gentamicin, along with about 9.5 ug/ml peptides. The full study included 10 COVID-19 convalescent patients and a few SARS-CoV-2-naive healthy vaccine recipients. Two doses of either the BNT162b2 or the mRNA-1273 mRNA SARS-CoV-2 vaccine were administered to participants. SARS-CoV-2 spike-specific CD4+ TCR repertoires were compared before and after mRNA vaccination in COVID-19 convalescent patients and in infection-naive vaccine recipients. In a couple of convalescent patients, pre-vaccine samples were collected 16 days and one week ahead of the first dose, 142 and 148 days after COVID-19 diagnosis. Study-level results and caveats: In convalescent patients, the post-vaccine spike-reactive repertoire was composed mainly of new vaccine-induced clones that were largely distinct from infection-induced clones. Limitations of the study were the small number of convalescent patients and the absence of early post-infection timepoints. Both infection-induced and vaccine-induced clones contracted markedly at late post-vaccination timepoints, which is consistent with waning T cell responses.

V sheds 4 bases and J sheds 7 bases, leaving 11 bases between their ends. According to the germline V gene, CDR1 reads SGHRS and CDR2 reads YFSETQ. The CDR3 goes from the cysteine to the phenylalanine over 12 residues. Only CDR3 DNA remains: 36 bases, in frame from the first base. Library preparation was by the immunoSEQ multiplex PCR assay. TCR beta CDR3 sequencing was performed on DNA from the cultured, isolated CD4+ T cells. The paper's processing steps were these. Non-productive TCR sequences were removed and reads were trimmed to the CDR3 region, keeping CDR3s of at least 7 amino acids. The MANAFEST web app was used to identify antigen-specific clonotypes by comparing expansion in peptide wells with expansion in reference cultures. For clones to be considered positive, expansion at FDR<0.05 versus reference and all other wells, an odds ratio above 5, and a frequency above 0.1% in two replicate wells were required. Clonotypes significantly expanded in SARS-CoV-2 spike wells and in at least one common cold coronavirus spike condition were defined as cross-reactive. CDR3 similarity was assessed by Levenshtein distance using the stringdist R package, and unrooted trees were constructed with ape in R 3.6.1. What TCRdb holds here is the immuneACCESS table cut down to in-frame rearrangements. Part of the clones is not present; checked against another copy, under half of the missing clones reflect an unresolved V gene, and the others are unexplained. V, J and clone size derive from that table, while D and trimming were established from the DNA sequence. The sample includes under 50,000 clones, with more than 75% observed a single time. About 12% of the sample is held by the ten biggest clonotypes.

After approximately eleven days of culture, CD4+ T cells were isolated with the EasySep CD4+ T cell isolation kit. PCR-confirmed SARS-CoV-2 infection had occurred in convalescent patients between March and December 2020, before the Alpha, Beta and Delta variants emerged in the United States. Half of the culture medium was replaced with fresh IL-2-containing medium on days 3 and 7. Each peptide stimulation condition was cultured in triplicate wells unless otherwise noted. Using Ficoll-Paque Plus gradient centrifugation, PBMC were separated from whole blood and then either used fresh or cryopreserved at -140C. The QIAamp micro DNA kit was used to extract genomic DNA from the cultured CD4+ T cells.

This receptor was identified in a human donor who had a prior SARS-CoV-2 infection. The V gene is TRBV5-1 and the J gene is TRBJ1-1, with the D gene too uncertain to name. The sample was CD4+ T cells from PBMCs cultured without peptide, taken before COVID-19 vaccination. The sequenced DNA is TGCGCCAGCAGCCCCGGGTGGAATGAAGCTTTCTTT. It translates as CASSPGWNEAFF.